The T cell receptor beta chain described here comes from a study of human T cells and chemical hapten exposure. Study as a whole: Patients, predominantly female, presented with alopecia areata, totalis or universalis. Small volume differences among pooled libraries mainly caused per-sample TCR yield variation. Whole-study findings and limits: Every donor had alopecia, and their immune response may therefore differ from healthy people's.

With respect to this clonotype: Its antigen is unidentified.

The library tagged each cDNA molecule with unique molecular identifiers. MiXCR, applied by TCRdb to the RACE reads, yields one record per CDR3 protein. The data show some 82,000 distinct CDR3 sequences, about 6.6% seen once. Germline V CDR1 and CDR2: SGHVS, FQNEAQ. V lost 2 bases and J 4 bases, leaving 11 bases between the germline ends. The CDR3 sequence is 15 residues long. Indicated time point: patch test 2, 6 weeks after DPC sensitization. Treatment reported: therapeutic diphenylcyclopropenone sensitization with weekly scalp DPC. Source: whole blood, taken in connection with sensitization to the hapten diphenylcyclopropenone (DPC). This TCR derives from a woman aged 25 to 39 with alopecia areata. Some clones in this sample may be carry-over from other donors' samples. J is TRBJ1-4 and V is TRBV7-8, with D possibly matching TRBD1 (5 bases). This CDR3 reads CASSLRGDGNEKLFF. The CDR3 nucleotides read TGTGCCAGCAGCTTAAGAGGGGACGGTAATGAAAAACTGTTTTTT.